The table lists the clone carrying this TCR beta chain with a few counts. Its target is not known. As for time point: late sampling 161 to 241 days after vaccination in a few convalescent patients. The sample's treatment: roughly ten-day PBMC culture with coronavirus spike peptide pools or control peptides (ViraFEST assay). The germline V gene encodes CDR1 DFQATT and CDR2 SNEGSKA (reference sequence). The CDR3 consists of 13 residues. The V end lost 6 bases, the J end lost 8 bases, and 17 bases lay between the germline ends. This sample was taken from a study of vaccination and CD4 T cells after COVID-19. Study overall: A vaccine, either BNT162b2 or mRNA-1273, was given to participants in two doses. General study results and limits: Spike mono-reactivity marked 304 of 307 vaccine-specific clones in convalescent patients. For SARS-CoV-2-reactive clonotypes, the median went from 21 to 38, a nonsignificant increase.

The Oncomine TCR Beta short-read assay sequenced DNA from cultured CD4+ T cells. DNA came from CD4+ T cells after culture. TCRdb passed the PCR reads through MiXCR, listing each CDR3 protein once. Here the sample spans 25,000 to 30,000 distinct CDR3 sequences, roughly 40% being singletons. This TCR came from a human donor who had recovered from COVID-19. The chain is built from TRBV20-1 and TRBJ2-1, with D possibly TRBD2 on 5 matching bases. The specimen was CD4+ T cells from blood, cultured in vitro, collected about 7 months after SARS-CoV-2 vaccination. The CDR3 coding sequence is TGCAGTGCCCCTGTAGCGCCAGTCTATGAGCAGTTCTTC. Its translation: CSAPVAPVYEQFF.